The T cell receptor beta chain described here comes from a study of identical twins. General study results and limits: Invariant T cells like MAIT and iNKT could partly confound the zero-insertion analyses.

V was cut by 3 bases and J by 2 bases, with 10 bases left in between. Germline V gene lookup returns CDR1 SGHVS and CDR2 FNYEAQ. The CDR3 totals 15 residues. To note about this clonotype: Its antigen is currently unknown.

TCRdb recomputed calls from the 5' RACE reads with MiXCR, one row per CDR3 protein. The data show approximately 220,000 distinct CDR3 sequences, around 8.1% seen once. These data were likewise used in another study, on yellow fever vaccine responses in identical twins.

The receptor was derived from a woman under 30 in good health. Sample: memory (CD45RO+) T cells sorted from blood. V usage is TRBV7-6 and J usage is TRBJ2-2; D is undetermined. CDR3 region: CASSFETLNTGELFF. The CDR3 bases are TGTGCCAGCAGCTTTGAGACCTTAAACACCGGGGAGCTGTTTTTT.